One sample yielded the 6 T cell receptor beta chains listed below, sequenced in a study of tumor-infiltrating lymphocytes in primary liver carcinoma. From around 500 ng of total RNA, TCR beta-specific cDNA was reverse-transcribed using a constant-region primer. Slightly modified ARM-PCR, run as three nested multiplex PCR rounds, produced the TCR beta libraries. Both of the initial two PCR rounds ran for around 9 cycles and employed TRBV1-TRBV30 forward primers alongside a C-beta reverse primer. TCRdb re-analysed the multiplex PCR reads in MiXCR, keeping a single row per CDR3 protein. This table has 95,000 to 100,000 distinct CDR3 sequences, 55% to 80% appearing once. Joint extraction of RNA and DNA used about 17-31 mg of bulk tissue that was unsorted. The sample consisted of liver tumor tissue from sampling region 2. Described subset: tumor region T2, inferior pole. These receptors originate from an older woman with primary liver carcinoma and hepatitis B virus infection.

With regard to this clonotype: The conserved closing phenylalanine or tryptophan is absent in this CDR3, likely reflecting a read error. The DNA for the CDR3 is TGTGCCATCAGTGAGGCTTTATCGGGACAGGGTTACAAGCAGTACTAC. This sequence encodes CAISEALSGQGYKQYY. The chain recombines TRBV10-3 with TRBJ2-7, with 9 bases fitting TRBD1. Germline V gene data show CDR1 as ENHRY and CDR2 as SYGVKD. V lost 2 bases to trimming and J lost 8 bases; unmatched junction nucleotides: 13. The CDR3 spans 16 residues.

As concerns this clonotype: A junction boundary mismatches the germline segment, possibly from a read error. This chain links TRBV29-1 with TRBJ2-5; 10 nucleotides agree with TRBD2. Per the germline V gene, CDR1 is SQVTM and CDR2 is ANQGSEA. This CDR3 is built from 18 residues. The CDR3 protein is CSVEGPGLASVSQETQHF. CDR3 nucleotides: TGCAGCGTTGAAGGTCCGGGACTAGCGAGCGTAAGCCAAGAGACCCAGCACTTC.

In the case of this clonotype: A junction end diverges from the germline sequence, so it may reflect a read error. DNA of the CDR3: TGTGCCAGTAGTTTACGACCGGGACAGGGATTCTACAATGAGGAGTTCTTC. It yields the protein CASSLRPGQGFYNEEFF. This chain links TRBV11-2 with TRBJ2-1; TRBD1 agrees at 9 bases. The length of the CDR3 is 17 residues. The germline V gene encodes CDR1 SGHAT and CDR2 FQNNGV.

Points on this clonotype: This could be a read error, since a much larger clone is one nucleotide away. V is TRBV12-3 or TRBV12-4 and J is TRBJ1-1; the D is unclear. There are 15 residues in the CDR3. Trimming pared 3 bases from V and 1 base from J, leaving 12 bases between. CDR3 in DNA: TGTGCCAGCAGTTTGGTTATAGGTCCGAACACTGAAGCTTTCTTT. As protein: CASSLVIGPNTEAFF.

Details on this clonotype: One end of the junction is discordant with germline, which a read error may explain. CDR3 region: CVSSQFENTEALF. The CDR3 bases are TGTGTCAGCAGCCAATTTGAGAACACTGAAGCTTTGTTT. The genes are TRBV4-2 and TRBJ1-1; D is undetermined. Germline CDR1 reads LGHNA; CDR2 reads YNFKEQ. This CDR3 is built from 13 residues.

A word on this clonotype: Just one base apart from a much larger clone, this may be a read error. The chain employs TRBV7-9 and TRBJ1-4; unclear D gene. The CDR3 length is 15 residues. Germline lookup yields CDR1 SEHNR and CDR2 FQNEAQ (reference sequence). CDR3 DNA: TGTGCCAGCAGCTTAGCAAGCCCGAAGGGTGAAAAACTGTCTTTT. Translating gives CASSLASPKGEKLSF.